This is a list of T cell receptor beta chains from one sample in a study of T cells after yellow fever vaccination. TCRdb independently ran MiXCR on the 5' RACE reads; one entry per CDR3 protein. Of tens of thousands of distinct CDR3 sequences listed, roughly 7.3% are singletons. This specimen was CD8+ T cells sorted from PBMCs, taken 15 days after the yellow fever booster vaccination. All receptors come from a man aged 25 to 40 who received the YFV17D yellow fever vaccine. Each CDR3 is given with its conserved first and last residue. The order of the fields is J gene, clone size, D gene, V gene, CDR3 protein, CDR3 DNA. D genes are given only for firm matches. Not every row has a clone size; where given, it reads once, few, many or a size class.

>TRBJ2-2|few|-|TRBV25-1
CASSVGRVNTGELFF
TGTGCCAGCAGTGTCGGCAGGGTGAACACCGGGGAGCTGTTTTTT
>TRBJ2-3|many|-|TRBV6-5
CASSYLDWGHTQYF
TGTGCCAGCAGTTACCTAGATTGGGGGCATACGCAGTATTTT
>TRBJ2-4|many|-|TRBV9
CASSEGGQSPIQYF
TGTGCCAGCAGCGAGGGGGGACAGTCCCCCATTCAGTACTTC
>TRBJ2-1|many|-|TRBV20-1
CSARVPGTSYNEQFF
TGCAGTGCTAGAGTCCCTGGGACTTCCTACAATGAGCAGTTCTTC
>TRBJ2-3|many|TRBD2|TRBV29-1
CSVEVSGSSTDTQYF
TGCAGCGTTGAAGTTAGCGGGAGCAGCACAGATACGCAGTATTTT
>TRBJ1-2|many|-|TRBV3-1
CASSQGVRTLYGYTF
TGTGCCAGCAGCCAAGGGGTCCGGACCCTGTATGGCTACACCTTC
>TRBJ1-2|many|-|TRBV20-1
CSARDRATYGYTF
TGCAGTGCTAGAGATCGAGCGACCTATGGCTACACCTTC
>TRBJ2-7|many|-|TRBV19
CASSFGTEQYF
TGTGCCAGTAGTTTTGGGACCGAGCAGTACTTC
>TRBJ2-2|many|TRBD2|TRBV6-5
CASSYVASGTGELFF
TGTGCCAGCAGTTACGTGGCTAGCGGGACCGGGGAGCTGTTTTTT
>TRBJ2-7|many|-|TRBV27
CASSPWGSLSSYEQYF
TGTGCCAGCAGTCCCTGGGGCTCACTAAGCTCCTACGAGCAGTACTTC
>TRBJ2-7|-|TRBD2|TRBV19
CASSMFTSGGTPYEQYF
TGTGCCAGTAGTATGTTTACTAGCGGGGGAACTCCCTACGAGCAGTACTTC
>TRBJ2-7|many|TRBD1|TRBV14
CASSQTDRDSAYEQYF
TGTGCCAGCAGCCAGACAGACCGGGACAGCGCCTACGAGCAGTACTTC
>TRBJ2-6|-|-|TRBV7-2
CASSPLSISGANVLTF
TGTGCCAGCAGCCCGCTCTCAATCTCTGGGGCCAACGTCCTGACTTTC
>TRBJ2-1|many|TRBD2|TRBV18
CASSPGVASGANEQFF
TGTGCCAGCTCACCAGGGGTGGCTAGCGGGGCAAATGAGCAGTTCTTC
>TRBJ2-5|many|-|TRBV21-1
CASSKDPNPQETQYF
TGTGCCAGCAGCAAGGACCCAAATCCCCAAGAGACCCAGTACTTC
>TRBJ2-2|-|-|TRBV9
CASRDLNTGELFF
TGTGCCAGCCGGGACTTAAACACCGGGGAGCTGTTTTTT
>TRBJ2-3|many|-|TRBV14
CASSALGNTDTQYF
TGTGCCAGCAGCGCCCTGGGGAACACAGATACGCAGTATTTT
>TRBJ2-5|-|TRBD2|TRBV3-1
CASTQVGRERETQYF
TGTGCCAGCACCCAAGTCGGGCGGGAGCGGGAGACCCAGTACTTC
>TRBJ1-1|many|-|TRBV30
CAWSVARREAFF
TGTGCCTGGAGTGTAGCCCGCAGGGAAGCTTTCTTT
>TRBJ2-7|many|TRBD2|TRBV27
CASGRSGRSYEQYF
TGTGCCAGTGGGAGGAGCGGGAGGTCCTACGAGCAGTACTTC
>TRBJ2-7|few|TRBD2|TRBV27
CASSFLALTGGPSVYEQYF
TGTGCCAGCAGTTTCTTAGCTTTAACGGGAGGGCCCTCGGTCTACGAGCAGTACTTC
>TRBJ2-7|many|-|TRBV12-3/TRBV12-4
CASSPSWVDEQYF
TGTGCCAGCAGTCCTTCGTGGGTGGACGAGCAGTACTTC
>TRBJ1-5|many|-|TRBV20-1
CSARDTFHVANQPQHF
TGCAGTGCTAGGGACACCTTCCACGTCGCCAATCAGCCCCAGCATTTT
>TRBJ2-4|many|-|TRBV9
CASSEGSGAKNIQYF
TGTGCCAGCAGCGAGGGTAGTGGAGCCAAAAACATTCAGTACTTC
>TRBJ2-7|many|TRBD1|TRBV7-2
CASSSEGQSIYEQYF
TGTGCCAGCAGCTCCGAGGGACAGTCGATTTACGAGCAGTACTTC
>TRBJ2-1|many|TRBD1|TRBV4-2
CASSQEQGAKDEQFF
TGTGCCAGCAGCCAAGAGCAGGGGGCTAAAGATGAGCAGTTCTTC
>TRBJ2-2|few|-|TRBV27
CASSWDSNTGELFF
TGTGCCAGCAGTTGGGACTCGAACACCGGGGAGCTGTTTTTT
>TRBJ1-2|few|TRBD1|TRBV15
CATSRDRGRGNGYTF
TGTGCCACCAGCAGAGACCGGGGCAGGGGGAATGGCTACACCTTC
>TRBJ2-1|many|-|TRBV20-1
CSARVDVSYNEQFF
TGCAGTGCTAGAGTTGACGTTTCCTACAATGAGCAGTTCTTC
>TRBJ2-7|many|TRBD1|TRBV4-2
CASSQRGDSSYEQYF
TGTGCCAGCAGCCAACGAGGGGACAGCTCCTACGAGCAGTACTTC
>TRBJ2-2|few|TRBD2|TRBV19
CASSIIWASGDTGELFF
TGTGCCAGTAGTATTATTTGGGCTAGCGGTGACACCGGGGAGCTGTTTTTT
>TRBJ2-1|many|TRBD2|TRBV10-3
CAISESGGAGGYNEQFF
TGTGCCATCAGTGAGTCGGGAGGAGCGGGAGGTTATAATGAGCAGTTCTTC
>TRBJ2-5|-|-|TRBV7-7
CASSFAEQETQYF
TGTGCTAGCAGCTTTGCGGAACAAGAGACCCAGTACTTC
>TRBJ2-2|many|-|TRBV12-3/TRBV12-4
CASYVAGELFF
TGTGCCAGCTATGTTGCCGGGGAGCTGTTTTTT
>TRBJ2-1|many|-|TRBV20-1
CSADRTFRGEQFF
TGCAGTGCGGACCGGACTTTCCGGGGTGAGCAGTTCTTC
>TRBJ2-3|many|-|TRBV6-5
CASSHLSTQYF
TGTGCCAGCAGCCATTTGAGTACGCAGTATTTT
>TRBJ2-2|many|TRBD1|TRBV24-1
CATSDSGQAGELFF
TGTGCCACCAGTGATTCTGGACAGGCTGGGGAGCTGTTTTTT
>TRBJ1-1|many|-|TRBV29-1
CSVENTHTEAFF
TGCAGCGTTGAGAACACGCACACTGAAGCTTTCTTT
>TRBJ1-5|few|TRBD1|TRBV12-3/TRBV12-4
CASSFSRQGVSNQPQHF
TGTGCCAGCAGCTTCAGCAGACAGGGGGTGAGCAATCAGCCCCAGCATTTT
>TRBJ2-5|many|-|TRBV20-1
CSARTGQAQETQYF
TGCAGTGCTAGAACAGGGCAGGCCCAAGAGACCCAGTACTTC
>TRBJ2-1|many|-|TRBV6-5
CASSLQGAGYEQFF
TGTGCCAGCAGCCTACAGGGCGCGGGGTATGAGCAGTTCTTC
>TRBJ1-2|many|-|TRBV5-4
CASSTDDGYTF
TGTGCCAGCAGCACGGATGATGGCTACACCTTC